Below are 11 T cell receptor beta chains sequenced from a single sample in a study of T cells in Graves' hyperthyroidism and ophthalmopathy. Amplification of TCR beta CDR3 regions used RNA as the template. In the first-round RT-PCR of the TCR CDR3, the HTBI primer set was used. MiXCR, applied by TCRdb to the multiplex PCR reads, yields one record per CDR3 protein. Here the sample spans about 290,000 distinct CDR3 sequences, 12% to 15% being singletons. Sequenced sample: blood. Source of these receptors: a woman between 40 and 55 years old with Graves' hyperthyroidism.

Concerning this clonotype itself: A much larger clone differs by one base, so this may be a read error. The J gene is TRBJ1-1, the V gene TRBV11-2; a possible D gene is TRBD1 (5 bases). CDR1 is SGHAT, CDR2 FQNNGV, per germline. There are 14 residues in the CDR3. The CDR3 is CASSLLEGSTEALF. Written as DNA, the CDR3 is TGTGCCAGCAGCTTATTAGAGGGGAGCACTGAAGCTCTCTTT.

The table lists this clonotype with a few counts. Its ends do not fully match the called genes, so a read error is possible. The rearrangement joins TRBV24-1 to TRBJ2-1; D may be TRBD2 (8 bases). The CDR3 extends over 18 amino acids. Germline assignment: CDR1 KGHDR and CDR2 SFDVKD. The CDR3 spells CATCEGASGPLSYNEQFF. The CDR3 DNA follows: TGTGCCACCTGTGAGGGGGCTAGCGGGCCCCTCTCCTACAATGAGCAGTTCTTC.

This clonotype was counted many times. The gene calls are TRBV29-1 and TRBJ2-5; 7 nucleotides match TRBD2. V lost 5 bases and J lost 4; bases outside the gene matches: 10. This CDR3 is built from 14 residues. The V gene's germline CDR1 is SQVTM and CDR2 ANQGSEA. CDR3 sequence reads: CSVSQGGGRETQYF. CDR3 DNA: TGCAGCGTTTCCCAGGGCGGGGGTAGAGAGACCCAGTACTTC.

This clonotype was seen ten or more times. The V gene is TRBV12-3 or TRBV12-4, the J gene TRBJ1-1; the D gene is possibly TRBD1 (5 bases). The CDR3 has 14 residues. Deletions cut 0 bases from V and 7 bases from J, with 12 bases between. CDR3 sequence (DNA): TGTGCCAGCAGTTTAGCGGGGCGACGGATTGAAGCTTTCTTT. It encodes CASSLAGRRIEAFF.

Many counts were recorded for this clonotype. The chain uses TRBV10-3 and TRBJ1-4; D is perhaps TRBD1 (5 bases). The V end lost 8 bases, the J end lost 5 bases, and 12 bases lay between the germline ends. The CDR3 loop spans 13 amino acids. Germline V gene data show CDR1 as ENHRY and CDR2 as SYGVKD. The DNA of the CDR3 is TGTGCCATCCGGGACCTGATAAATGAAAAACTGTTTTTT. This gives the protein CAIRDLINEKLFF.

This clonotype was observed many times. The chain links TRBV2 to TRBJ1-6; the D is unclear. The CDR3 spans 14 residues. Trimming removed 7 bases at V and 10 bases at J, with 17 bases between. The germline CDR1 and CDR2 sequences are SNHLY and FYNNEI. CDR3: CASTPERVGSPLHF. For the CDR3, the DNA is TGTGCCAGCACCCCGGAGAGGGTGGGATCACCCCTCCACTTT.

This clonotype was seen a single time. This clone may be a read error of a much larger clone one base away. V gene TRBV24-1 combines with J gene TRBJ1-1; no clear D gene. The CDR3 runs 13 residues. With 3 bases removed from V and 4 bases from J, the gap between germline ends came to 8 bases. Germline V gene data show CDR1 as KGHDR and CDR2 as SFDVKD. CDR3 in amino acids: CATSDGRTTEAFF. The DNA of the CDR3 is TGTGCCACCAGTGATGGTAGGACCACTGAAGCTTTCTTT.

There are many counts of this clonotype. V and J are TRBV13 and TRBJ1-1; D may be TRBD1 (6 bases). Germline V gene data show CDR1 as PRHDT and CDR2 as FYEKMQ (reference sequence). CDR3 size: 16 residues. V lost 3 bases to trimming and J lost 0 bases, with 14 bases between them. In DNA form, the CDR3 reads TGTGCCAGCAGCTTCGCCCACAGGGATATGAACACTGAAGCTTTCTTT. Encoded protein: CASSFAHRDMNTEAFF.

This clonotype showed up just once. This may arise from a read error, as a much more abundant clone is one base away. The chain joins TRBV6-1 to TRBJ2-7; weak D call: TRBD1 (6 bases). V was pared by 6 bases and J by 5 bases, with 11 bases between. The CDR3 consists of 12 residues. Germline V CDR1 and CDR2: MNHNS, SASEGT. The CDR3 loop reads CASRQGTDEQYF. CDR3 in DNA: TGTGCCAGCAGGCAGGGGACGGACGAGCAGTACTTC.

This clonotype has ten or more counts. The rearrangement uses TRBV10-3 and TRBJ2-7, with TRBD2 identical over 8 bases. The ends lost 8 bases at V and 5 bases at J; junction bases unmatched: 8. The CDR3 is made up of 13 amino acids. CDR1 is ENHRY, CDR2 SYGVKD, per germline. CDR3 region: CAIGELAGHEQYF. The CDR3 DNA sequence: TGTGCCATCGGAGAGCTAGCGGGCCACGAGCAGTACTTC.

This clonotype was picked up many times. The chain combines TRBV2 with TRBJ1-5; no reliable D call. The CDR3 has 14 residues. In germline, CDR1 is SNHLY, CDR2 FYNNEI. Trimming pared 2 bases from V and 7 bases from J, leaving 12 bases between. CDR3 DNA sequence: TGTGCCAGCAGTGAACGTCCTTCTGGGCAGCCCCAGCATTTT. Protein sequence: CASSERPSGQPQHF.